This T cell receptor beta chain is from a study of blood T cell repertoires in COVID-19. Here immunoSEQ multiplex PCR was the method, and the copy in TCRdb shows in-frame clones only, minus some. Found here are a few hundred thousand clones, about 83% of them singletons; the top ten hold roughly 1.6%. Sequencing was done on a sample of peripheral blood. This receptor was obtained from a woman aged 50 to 65 with acute or convalescent COVID-19.

CDR3 nucleotides: TGTGCCAGCAGCTTAAGTCCACTAGTCCTCGATACTGGGGAGCTGTTTTTT. Translation: CASSLSPLVLDTGELFF. The rearrangement links TRBV7-3 to TRBJ2-2, with D perhaps matching TRBD2 (5 bases). There are 17 residues in the CDR3. CDR1 SGHTA and CDR2 FQGTGA come from the germline V gene. Trimming pared 1 base from V and 8 bases from J, leaving 20 bases between.